The present entry profiles one T cell receptor (beta chain) with its context. Its antigen has not been determined. Within one base of it there is no much larger clone, and no base qualities were kept. Collaborating institutions collected whole blood in K2EDTA tubes following their own protocols. For TCRbeta analysis, collaborator samples were shipped as frozen whole blood, as isolated PBMCs, or as DNA extracted from either sample type. TCRbeta CDR3 regions were amplified from genomic DNA by means of the immunoSEQ Assay, a bias-controlled multiplex PCR. Concerning the study's data processing: The number of nucleated cells in each sample was estimated from the amplification of reference gene primers within the assay. To quantify the absolute abundance of each unique TCRbeta CDR3 rearrangement, sequence reads were collapsed and filtered. For each sample, productive Simpson clonality was calculated as the square root of Simpson's diversity index over productive rearrangements. TCRdb's version of the immuneACCESS table is confined to in-frame rearrangements and falls short of the full clone set. An unresolved V gene accounts for under half of the shortfall where checked; the remainder is of unknown origin. Clone size and the V and J calls come from that table; the DNA yielded D and trimming. A total of roughly 230,000 clones appear in this sample, 75% to 85% of them only once. The ten biggest clones cover around 5.2% of the sample.

Trimming takes 4 bases off V and 0 bases off J; junction bases not matched to a gene: 6. From the cysteine through the phenylalanine, the CDR3 covers 15 amino acids. The DNA shown is the 45-base CDR3, in frame from base 1. Taken from the germline V gene (reference sequence), the CDR1 and CDR2 loops are SGHKS and YYEKEE. The data stem from a study of blood T cell repertoires in COVID-19 (dated by TCRdb to 2020 to 2021). Concerning the study at large: Samples covering the acute and convalescent phases of COVID-19 were provided by collaborators in the United States, Italy and Spain. The material from the prospective study consisted of cDNA or gDNA derived from T cells, B-cell-depleted T cells, or PBMCs. The dataset comprised deeply sampled blood TCRbeta repertoires from subjects exposed to, actively infected with, or recovered from COVID-19. The repertoires were made available in a free public database intended to serve as a resource for research on the immune response to SARS-CoV-2. Samples came from the ongoing ImmuneRACE study (first 160 participants) plus 1,254 subjects from 6 global collaborators. Sample metadata almost always included a de-identified subject ID, COVID-19 status, age in years and sex. HLA class I and class II types, where available, came from metadata supplied by the sample provider rather than from assay-based typing.

Beyond this particular receptor, the publication reports: The quantity of clinical and demographic metadata differed by source and by participant and was supplied without curation.

What was sequenced was peripheral blood. This receptor was identified in a human donor in a cohort sampled during active COVID-19. Recombination linked TRBV5-5 to TRBJ2-7; 8 bases in the junction line up with TRBD2. The DNA is as follows: TGTGCCAGCAGCAGACTAGCGACCGACTCCTACGAGCAGTACTTC. It codes for CASSRLATDSYEQYF.